Shown below are 23 T cell receptor beta chains from a single sample sequenced in a study of T cell repertoires in cytomegalovirus infection. No antigen has been identified for these receptors. A single record per CDR3 protein comes from TCRdb applying MiXCR to the reads. The table includes about 830,000 distinct CDR3 sequences, approximately 30% detected once. Sequences were derived from cultured CD8+ T cells from PBMCs, sampled from culture after CMV antigen stimulation. These receptors all come from a human donor in good health (CMV status not recorded). Some clones in this sample may be carry-over from other donors' samples.

As to this clonotype: This may come from a read error, since a much larger clone is one base off. The chain uses TRBV7-2 and TRBJ2-7; D could derive from TRBD1 or TRBD2 (5 bases each). This CDR3 has 18 residues. The germline V gene encodes CDR1 SGHTA and CDR2 FQGNSA. V was trimmed by 4 bases and J by 2 bases, leaving 24 bases between them. The CDR3 here is CTSSSTGASRYIAYEQYF. CDR3 bases: TGTACCAGCAGCTCCACCGGGGCAAGTCGGTATATCGCCTACGAGCAGTACTTC.

The sample holds a few counts of this clonotype. The chain is built from TRBV19 and TRBJ1-6; unclear D gene. Between the trimmed V and J ends, which lost 8 bases and 5 bases, there was a span of 7 bases. The CDR3 covers 12 residues. CDR1 LNHDA and CDR2 SQIVND come from the germline V gene (reference sequence). Written as DNA, the CDR3 is TGTGCCAGTGGCAGGAATAATTCACCCCTCCACTTT. Amino acid sequence: CASGRNNSPLHF.

This chain links TRBV20-1 with TRBJ1-2, with D tentatively TRBD1 (5 bases). Looked up from germline, CDR1 is DFQATT and CDR2 is SNEGSKA (reference sequence). Trimming took 1 base from V and 5 from J, leaving 11 bases between them. This CDR3 spans 13 amino acids. The CDR3 protein is CSARAGGGYGYTF. The CDR3 DNA reads as TGCAGTGCTAGAGCCGGGGGGGGGTATGGCTACACCTTC.

This clonotype has just a few counts. This rearrangement joins TRBV6-5 to TRBJ1-1; 7 bases are a match to TRBD1. J lost 6 bases, V lost 5 bases, and 6 bases had no gene match. Germline lookup yields CDR1 MNHEY and CDR2 SVGAGI. The CDR3 totals 13 residues. The CDR3 spells CASSPDRVAEAFF. CDR3 nucleotides: TGTGCCAGCAGTCCTGACAGGGTAGCTGAAGCTTTCTTT.

This clonotype came up once. J is TRBJ2-1 and V is TRBV5-1, with TRBD2 matching 15 bases. Trimming at V came to 8 bases and at J to 5 bases, leaving 2 bases not matched to a gene. The CDR3 extends over 14 amino acids. The germline gives CDR1 SGHRS, CDR2 YFSETQ. CDR3 region: CASGLAGGNNEQFF. CDR3 sequence (DNA): TGCGCCAGTGGACTAGCGGGGGGGAACAATGAGCAGTTCTTC.

The rearrangement joins TRBV6-5 to TRBJ2-1; TRBD1 might be the D (5 bases). Germline V gene sequence: CDR1 MNHEY, CDR2 SVGAGI. The CDR3 spans 13 residues. Trimming left V 1 base short and J 9 bases short, with 10 bases between. The CDR3 sequence: CASSYLGPSEQFF. The CDR3 DNA follows: TGTGCCAGCAGTTACTTGGGGCCTAGTGAGCAGTTCTTC.

This clonotype has more than one count but fewer than ten. The CDR3 loop reads CASGFRDREINEQYF. The CDR3, as DNA: TGTGCTAGTGGTTTCCGGGACAGGGAAATCAACGAGCAGTACTTC. The rearrangement uses TRBV12-5 and TRBJ2-7, with TRBD1 matching over 9 bases. This CDR3 region has 15 residues. Germline lookup yields CDR1 LGHNT and CDR2 FRNRAP. With 3 bases clipped from V and 5 bases from J, the junction kept 8 bases outside the gene matches.

Only one count was recorded for this clonotype. CDR3 region: CSARERNYEQYV. CDR3 nucleotides: TGCAGTGCTAGAGAGCGTAACTACGAGCAGTACGTC. The rearrangement links TRBV20-1 to TRBJ2-7, with D unresolved. This CDR3 is built from 12 residues. Trimming removed 0 bases from V and 3 bases from J, with 6 bases in between. Germline CDR1 reads DFQATT; CDR2 reads SNEGSKA (reference sequence).

This clonotype was detected a few times. This chain joins TRBV6-5 and TRBJ2-5, with D hard to call. Looked up from germline, CDR1 is MNHEY and CDR2 is SVGAGI. The CDR3 is 14 residues long. Between the trimmed V and J ends, which lost 3 bases and 5 bases, there was a span of 13 bases. In DNA form, the CDR3 reads TGTGCCAGCAGTTATGTGAGGCGCAGGGAGACCCAGTACTTC. The encoded protein is CASSYVRRRETQYF.

This clonotype has a handful of counts. The rearrangement uses TRBV4-1 and TRBJ2-5; 7 nucleotides align to TRBD1. The junction had 4 bases not matched to a gene; V was cut back by 1 base and J by 2 bases. CDR1 and CDR2 from the germline V gene are MGHRA and YSYEKL. The CDR3 spans 15 residues. This CDR3 reads CASSQGEGQQETQYF. CDR3 coding DNA: TGCGCCAGCAGCCAAGGTGAGGGACAGCAAGAGACCCAGTACTTC.

This clonotype has a count of ten or more. This sequence joins TRBV6-2 or TRBV6-3 and TRBJ2-1; 7 bases match TRBD2. V shed 4 bases, J shed 3 bases, and the junction held 21 bases outside the gene matches. In germline, CDR1 is MNHEY, CDR2 SVGEGT. The CDR3 has 20 amino acids. CDR3 in amino acids: CASSWVPDRGVPLFYNEQFF. CDR3 nucleotide sequence: TGTGCCAGCAGTTGGGTCCCCGACCGGGGGGTCCCCCTTTTCTACAATGAGCAGTTCTTC.

This clonotype was detected ten times or more. The V and J genes are TRBV6-5 and TRBJ1-1; no definite D call. Per germline, CDR1 MNHEY and CDR2 SVGAGI. The CDR3 length is 16 residues. Trimming left V 0 bases short and J 0 bases short, with 11 bases between. The CDR3 region has the DNA TGTGCCAGCAGTTACTCGAGAACAGAGATGAACACTGAAGCTTTCTTT. It codes for CASSYSRTEMNTEAFF.

The chain is built from TRBV7-8 and TRBJ2-1, with 8 bases matching TRBD2. The V and J ends lost 1 base and 7 bases, in that order; junction bases with no gene match: 6. CDR3 length: 15 amino acids. Per germline, CDR1 SGHVS and CDR2 FQNEAQ. This CDR3 is CASSLGGRGGNEQFF. DNA for the CDR3: TGTGCCAGCAGCTTAGGAGGCCGGGGGGGAAATGAGCAGTTCTTC.

This clonotype has ten or more counts. J is TRBJ1-1 and V is TRBV7-2; 9 bases are a match to TRBD1. Germline CDR1 reads SGHTA; CDR2 reads FQGNSA. J was trimmed by 4 bases and V by 5 bases; bases with no gene match: 8. The CDR3 extends over 15 amino acids. As DNA, the CDR3 is TGTGCCAGCAGCCTGTGGACAGGGGCGGGCACTGAAGCTTTCTTT. It translates to CASSLWTGAGTEAFF.

This clonotype was counted many times. The junction and the germline gene differ at one end; a read error may be behind it. The chain has TRBV7-7 and TRBJ2-7, with D perhaps TRBD2 (5 bases). Per the germline V gene, CDR1 is SSHAT and CDR2 is FNYEAQ (reference sequence). The CDR3 totals 13 residues. The CDR3 nucleotides read TGTGCTAGCAGCTTAGCGTCCTCCTACGAGCAGTACTTC. It translates to CASSLASSYEQYF. Together with reference TRBV7-7 and TRBJ2-7, the CDR3 gives the full variable domain: GAGVSQSPRYKVTKRGQDVTLRCDPISSHATLYWYQQALGQGPEFLTYFNYEAQPDKSGLPSDRFSAERPEGSISTLTIQRTEQRDSAMYRCASSLASSYEQYFGPGTRLTVT.

CDR3 region: CASRPPDRDNEQFF. The DNA of the CDR3 is TGTGCCAGCCGACCGCCGGACAGGGACAATGAGCAGTTCTTC. The V gene is TRBV2, the J gene TRBJ2-1; 8 bases are a match to TRBD1. Germline V gives CDR1 SNHLY, CDR2 FYNNEI. CDR3 size: 14 residues. Unmatched junction bases numbered 8, after V lost 8 bases and J lost 5 bases.

This sequence joins TRBV12-3 or TRBV12-4 and TRBJ1-2; D might be TRBD1 (6 bases). The V and J ends lost 2 bases and 4 bases respectively, with 11 bases between them. The CDR3 length is 14 residues. This CDR3 is CASSLTTGGYGYTF. The CDR3 DNA follows: TGTGCCAGCAGTTTAACGACAGGAGGCTATGGCTACACCTTC.

The gene calls are TRBV6-2 or TRBV6-3 and TRBJ1-2, with D perhaps TRBD1 (5 bases). Trimming stripped 6 bases from V and 4 bases from J, with 18 bases between. Germline V lookup: CDR1 MNHEY, CDR2 SVGEGT. This CDR3 has 15 amino acids. CDR3 sequence reads: CASRSDILGAYGYTF. CDR3 nucleotides: TGTGCCAGCAGATCGGACATCCTAGGGGCCTATGGCTACACCTTC.

The chain carries TRBV29-1 and TRBJ1-6, with TRBD1 as a possible D gene (6 bases). CDR1 SQVTM and CDR2 ANQGSEA come from the germline V gene. The CDR3 length is 15 residues. V was pared by 0 bases and J by 7 bases, with 13 bases between. The CDR3 region is CSVEDGNGQNSPLHF. DNA of the CDR3: TGCAGCGTTGAAGATGGGAATGGACAGAATTCACCCCTCCACTTT.

At least ten counts were recorded for this clonotype. The chain carries TRBV7-9 and TRBJ2-5, with D unclear. The V end lost 11 bases, the J end lost 2 bases, and 15 bases lay between the germline ends. The CDR3 extends over 13 amino acids. The germline V gene encodes CDR1 SEHNR and CDR2 FQNEAQ (reference sequence). The CDR3 is CAGSLGPQETQYF. The DNA for the CDR3 is TGTGCCGGATCGTTGGGTCCTCAAGAGACCCAGTACTTC. Using reference TRBV7-9 and TRBJ2-5 for the parts outside the CDR3, the full variable domain is DTGVSQNPRHKITKRGQNVTFRCDPISEHNRLYWYRQTLGQGPEFLTYFQNEAQLEKSRLLSDRFSAERPKGSFSTLEIQRTEQGDSAMYLCAGSLGPQETQYFGPGTRLLVL.

This clonotype was recorded a few times. This chain joins TRBV5-4 and TRBJ2-3, with D tentatively TRBD1 or TRBD2 (6 bases each). Germline-derived CDR1 and CDR2 are SGHNT and YYREEE (reference sequence). Trimming removed 4 bases at V and 2 bases at J, with 11 bases between. CDR3 length: 14 residues. This chain's CDR3 is CASSGGPTTDTQYF. CDR3 in DNA: TGTGCCAGCAGCGGGGGGCCGACCACAGATACGCAGTATTTT.

The chain is built from TRBV6-5 and TRBJ1-1; 7 nucleotides align to TRBD1. This CDR3 has 16 amino acids. Unmatched junction bases numbered 8, after V lost 4 bases and J lost 0 bases. Germline assignment: CDR1 MNHEY and CDR2 SVGAGI. The chain's CDR3 is CASSFWDSGMNTEAFF. The CDR3 DNA is TGTGCCAGCAGTTTTTGGGACAGCGGCATGAACACTGAAGCTTTCTTT.

The V and J genes are TRBV5-4 and TRBJ1-1; 9 bases fit TRBD1. J gave up 4 bases and V 0 bases, and 7 bases lay outside the gene matches. The CDR3 runs to 16 residues. Germline V gene data show CDR1 as SGHNT and CDR2 as YYREEE (reference sequence). CDR3 coding DNA: TGTGCCAGCAGCTTGGACAGGGGGCTGATCGGCACTGAAGCTTTCTTT. Translation: CASSLDRGLIGTEAFF.